Listed here are 31 T cell receptor beta chains from one sample, sequenced in a study of beta chain features in type 1 diabetes. Expressed TCRB transcripts were sequenced because the entire RNA isolate underwent reverse transcription. Measured with immunoSEQ multiplex PCR; TCRdb has only the in-frame clones, and not every one. Here the sample spans around 430,000 clones, over 25% being singletons. Sequencing used naive CD4+ T cells from blood. These receptors all come from a man aged 18 to 35 in good health.

The chain links TRBV10-3 to TRBJ2-3; D unclear. Trimming removed 5 bases at V and 13 bases at J, with 16 bases between. The CDR3 runs 12 residues. Looked up from germline, CDR1 is ENHRY and CDR2 is SYGVKD. In DNA, the CDR3 is TGTGCCATCAGTTCGGGCTCAGGTTTGGAGTATTTT. Its protein is CAISSGSGLEYF.

As to this clone: Other DNA sequences in the same sample also yield this CDR3. This chain uses TRBV30 with TRBJ1-3; TRBD1 is a possible D gene (5 bases). This CDR3 region has 14 residues. Germline CDR1 and CDR2: GTSNPN and SVGIG (reference sequence). Trimming took 3 bases from V and 0 from J, leaving 9 bases between them. Here the CDR3 DNA reads TGTGCCTGGAGCGGGACCTTCTCTGGAAACACCATATATTTT. It codes for CAWSGTFSGNTIYF. Full variable domain (outside the CDR3, taken from reference TRBV30 and TRBJ1-3): SQTIHQWPATLVQPVGSPLSLECTVEGTSNPNLYWYRQAAGRGLQLLFYSVGIGQISSEVPQNLSASRPQDRQFILSSKKLLLSDSGFYLCAWSGTFSGNTIYFGEGSWLTVV.

This chain joins TRBV4-3 and TRBJ2-3, with a tentative D call TRBD1 (6 bases). The CDR3 runs 20 residues. The ends were cut back, 4 bases at V and 0 bases at J, with 26 bases in the middle. The germline gives CDR1 LGHNA, CDR2 YSLEER. For the CDR3, the DNA is TGCGCCAGCAGCCCGACAGGCAGGTCGTTGCTGAGCTCTAGCACAGATACGCAGTATTTT. Protein: CASSPTGRSLLSSSTDTQYF.

This clone came up a few times. This chain uses TRBV7-9 with TRBJ2-7; D call uncertain. The germline V gene encodes CDR1 SEHNR and CDR2 FQNEAQ (reference sequence). The CDR3 has 15 residues. Between the trimmed V and J ends, which lost 5 bases and 0 bases, there was a span of 14 bases. DNA for the CDR3: TGTGCCAGCAGCACCCCGGCAGCGTTCTCCTACGAGCAGTACTTC. Encoded protein: CASSTPAAFSYEQYF.

The gene calls are TRBV29-1 and TRBJ1-2; TRBD1 aligns across 8 bases. CDR3 length: 12 residues. Germline lookup yields CDR1 SQVTM and CDR2 ANQGSEA. V lost 7 bases to trimming and J lost 8 bases; unmatched junction nucleotides: 9. CDR3 sequence reads: CSAWDRTGGYTF. The CDR3, as DNA: TGCAGCGCCTGGGACAGGACGGGAGGCTACACCTTC.

This clone was counted a few times. V is TRBV29-1 and J is TRBJ1-4; D gene ambiguous. With 0 bases removed from V and 0 bases from J, the gap between germline ends came to 11 bases. This CDR3 has 16 amino acids. Germline CDR1 and CDR2: SQVTM and ANQGSEA. CDR3 loop: CSVEDPQEATNEKLFF. Here the CDR3 DNA reads TGCAGCGTTGAAGATCCGCAGGAAGCAACTAATGAAAAACTGTTTTTT.

This chain connects TRBV7-9 to TRBJ2-5; D gene ambiguous. The J call is in doubt because the DNA end fits TRBJ2-7 better. In germline, CDR1 is SEHNR, CDR2 FQNEAQ (reference sequence). The CDR3 totals 15 residues. CDR3 DNA sequence: TGTGCCAGCAGCCCTTCGGGCGCAGAATTATACGAGCAGTACTTC. Its protein is CASSPSGAELYEQYF.

The chain recombines TRBV7-2 with TRBJ2-1; no reliable D call. CDR3 length equals 13 residues. The germline V gene has CDR1 SGHTA and CDR2 FQGNSA. Trimming took off 1 base at V and 12 bases at J, with 13 bases between the two ends. CDR3 sequence reads: CASSLDFPSPQFF. The DNA for the CDR3 is TGTGCCAGCAGCTTAGACTTCCCCTCCCCGCAGTTCTTC.

The chain couples TRBV27 to TRBJ1-1; D not certain. V lost 0 bases, J lost 2 bases, and 7 bases lay in between. The CDR3 loop spans 14 amino acids. The V gene's germline CDR1 is MNHEY and CDR2 SMNVEV (reference sequence). CDR3 residues: CASSLSTINTEAFF. In nucleotides, the CDR3 is TGTGCCAGCAGTTTATCGACAATTAACACTGAAGCTTTCTTT.

The J gene is TRBJ2-1, the V gene TRBV18; no definite D call. From germline, CDR1 is KGHSH and CDR2 LQKENI. The ends were cut back, 4 bases at V and 5 bases at J, with 6 bases in the middle. This CDR3 contains 12 residues. CDR3 bases: TGTGCCAGCTCACTGCCTGACAATGAGCAGTTCTTC. Translating it yields CASSLPDNEQFF.

The CDR3 region is CASSARTVGNPQETQYF. The CDR3 DNA reads as TGTGCCAGCAGTGCACGGACGGTGGGCAACCCTCAAGAGACCCAGTACTTC. The chain joins TRBV2 to TRBJ2-5, with unresolved D. V was shortened by 4 bases and J by 2 bases, with 20 bases between the two germline ends. CDR3 length: 17 residues. Germline loops: CDR1 SNHLY, CDR2 FYNNEI.

This chain uses TRBV4-3 with TRBJ2-1; D not resolved. In germline, CDR1 is LGHNA, CDR2 YSLEER. Trimming cost V 4 bases and J 2 bases, with 6 bases left between them. CDR3 size: 13 residues. In DNA form, the CDR3 reads TGCGCCAGCAGCCGGCAGGCCTACAATGAGCAGTTCTTC. Translating gives CASSRQAYNEQFF.

This clone was found a few times. This sequence joins TRBV4-1 and TRBJ2-5; TRBD2 is a possible D gene (6 bases). The germline V and J ends were trimmed by 3 bases and 1 base, with 12 bases remaining between them. Germline V gives CDR1 MGHRA, CDR2 YSYEKL. The CDR3 sequence is 15 residues long. The DNA of the CDR3 is TGCGCCAGCAGCCACCTGGGAGGCCCCCAAGAGACCCAGTACTTC. It specifies CASSHLGGPQETQYF.

The chain recombines TRBV25-1 with TRBJ1-5; 10 nucleotides agree with TRBD1. Germline V gives CDR1 MGHDK, CDR2 SYGVNS. Trimming at V came to 4 bases and at J to 7 bases, leaving 4 bases not matched to a gene. The CDR3 has 14 residues. The CDR3 bases are TGTGCCAGCAGTGGACAGGGGGCTCGGCAGCCCCAGCATTTT. Its protein product is CASSGQGARQPQHF.

The CDR3 here is CASRWDRAGSEQFF. The CDR3 DNA is TGTGCCAGCAGGTGGGACAGGGCGGGTAGTGAGCAGTTCTTC. The rearrangement uses TRBV2 and TRBJ2-1; 9 positions match TRBD1. Germline trimming cut 6 bases from V and 9 bases from J; bases unmatched to any gene: 9. The CDR3 loop spans 14 amino acids. Germline-derived CDR1 and CDR2 are SNHLY and FYNNEI. Drawing the rest from reference TRBV2 and TRBJ2-1, the complete variable domain is EPEVTQTPSHQVTQMGQEVILRCVPISNHLYFYWYRQILGQKVEFLVSFYNNEISEKSEIFDDQFSVERPDGSNFTLKIRSTKLEDSAMYFCASRWDRAGSEQFFGPGTRLTVL.

This clone showed up just a few times. The chain carries TRBV7-8 and TRBJ2-4; TRBD2 agrees at 7 bases. CDR3 size: 15 residues. Germline CDR1 is SGHVS and CDR2 is FQNEAQ. The V gene end was trimmed by 4 bases and the J gene end by 0 bases; junction bases not matched to a gene: 3. CDR3 DNA: TGTGCCAGCAGCTGGGGAGGGGTAGCCAAAAACATTCAGTACTTC. Translated, it gives CASSWGGVAKNIQYF. Full variable domain (outside the CDR3, taken from reference TRBV7-8 and TRBJ2-4): GAGVSQSPRYKVAKRGQDVALRCDPISGHVSLFWYQQALGQGPEFLTYFQNEAQLDKSGLPSDRFFAERPEGSVSTLKIQRTQQEDSAVYLCASSWGGVAKNIQYFGAGTRLSVL.

This sequence joins TRBV4-1 and TRBJ2-1, with 10 bases fitting TRBD2. This CDR3 is built from 17 residues. Trimming at V came to 6 bases and at J to 9 bases, leaving 17 bases not matched to a gene. CDR1 is MGHRA, CDR2 YSYEKL, per germline. The CDR3 loop is CASRLQALAGSLGEQFF. The CDR3 DNA is TGCGCCAGCAGACTGCAGGCACTAGCGGGAAGCCTGGGTGAGCAGTTCTTC.

This chain links TRBV11-2 with TRBJ2-5; 7 nucleotides align to TRBD1. The V gene's germline CDR1 is SGHAT and CDR2 FQNNGV. The CDR3 is 16 residues long. J lost 1 base, V lost 5 bases, and 10 bases had no gene match. CDR3 in amino acids: CASSRDRARFQETQYF. In nucleotides, the CDR3 is TGTGCCAGCAGCCGCGACAGGGCTAGATTCCAAGAGACCCAGTACTTC.

This clone was picked up a small number of times. J is TRBJ1-5 and V is TRBV30; 12 bases fit TRBD1. This CDR3 region has 15 residues. Per the germline V gene, CDR1 is GTSNPN and CDR2 is SVGIG (reference sequence). The J segment lost 11 bases and the V segment lost 2 bases, leaving 10 bases of the junction unmatched. DNA for the CDR3: TGTGCCTGGAGTCCCGGGACAGGGGGCCTAAGGGCCCAGCATTTT. Its protein product is CAWSPGTGGLRAQHF.

This chain connects TRBV30 to TRBJ1-2; tentative D call: TRBD1 (5 bases). Germline CDR1 is GTSNPN and CDR2 is SVGIG (reference sequence). The CDR3 is 11 amino acids. Trimming left V 4 bases short and J 5 bases short, with 8 bases between. The CDR3 reads CAWIRGYGYTF. CDR3 in DNA: TGTGCCTGGATAAGGGGATATGGCTACACCTTC.

The V call is TRBV30, the J call TRBJ2-2, with 9 bases lining up with TRBD2. V dropped 6 bases and J dropped 4; count of bases not matched to a gene: 6. Per the germline V gene, CDR1 is GTSNPN and CDR2 is SVGIG (reference sequence). The CDR3 has 14 residues. The DNA of the CDR3 is TGTGCCTGTTTTAGCGGGAGAGTCACCGGGGAGCTGTTTTTT. It codes for CACFSGRVTGELFF.

This clone was observed a few times. CDR3 nucleotide sequence: TGTGCCAGCAGTGCTTTACTAGCGGGGTTCAACACCGGGGAGCTGTTTTTT. As protein: CASSALLAGFNTGELFF. The gene calls are TRBV25-1 and TRBJ2-2; 10 nucleotides align to TRBD2. The CDR3 has 17 residues. V shed 4 bases, J shed 2 bases, and the junction held 7 bases outside the gene matches. CDR1 and CDR2 from the germline V gene are MGHDK and SYGVNS.

This clone was observed a few times. This chain uses TRBV30 with TRBJ2-5; 10 nucleotides match TRBD2. Germline lookup yields CDR1 GTSNPN and CDR2 SVGIG (reference sequence). CDR3 size: 15 residues. Trimming removed 0 bases from V and 5 bases from J; junction bases left unmatched: 6. The CDR3: CAWSVPTSGYETQYF. CDR3 DNA: TGTGCCTGGAGTGTACCGACTAGCGGGTATGAGACCCAGTACTTC.

This clone has only a few counts. The chain recombines TRBV2 with TRBJ2-1; D is uncertain. Germline CDR1 SNHLY, CDR2 FYNNEI. Trimming took off 6 bases at V and 8 bases at J, with 14 bases between the two ends. The CDR3 length is 13 residues. CDR3: CASRRHPGDEQFF. CDR3 bases: TGTGCCAGCAGACGACACCCTGGGGATGAGCAGTTCTTC.

This rearrangement joins TRBV5-1 to TRBJ2-5; D call uncertain. Germline V gives CDR1 SGHRS, CDR2 YFSETQ. V shed 1 base and J shed 3 bases, with 7 bases lying between them. The CDR3 spans 13 residues. The CDR3 loop reads CASSLSSEETQYF. The CDR3 nucleotides read TGCGCCAGCAGCTTGTCCTCCGAAGAGACCCAGTACTTC.

On this clone: Different DNA sequences within this sample yield the same CDR3. The chain is built from TRBV30 and TRBJ2-3; TRBD2 agrees at 13 bases. CDR1 GTSNPN and CDR2 SVGIG come from the germline V gene (reference sequence). Trimming at V came to 1 base and at J to 5 bases, leaving 3 bases not matched to a gene. This CDR3 is 15 amino acids long. The CDR3 sequence: CAWSGTSGSVDTQYF. DNA for the CDR3: TGTGCCTGGAGTGGGACTAGCGGGAGCGTAGATACGCAGTATTTT.

CDR3 in amino acids: CASSPRDNYEQYF. Here the CDR3 DNA reads TGTGCCAGCAGCCCACGGGACAACTACGAGCAGTACTTC. This chain connects TRBV7-6 to TRBJ2-7; possibly TRBD1 for D (6 bases). Germline V gene lookup returns CDR1 SGHVS and CDR2 FNYEAQ. The germline V and J ends were trimmed by 5 bases and 3 bases, with 11 bases remaining between them. The CDR3 runs to 13 residues.

The gene calls are TRBV11-2 and TRBJ2-3, with TRBD2 identical over 7 bases. CDR1 SGHAT and CDR2 FQNNGV come from the germline V gene. V shed 4 bases, J shed 0 bases, and the junction held 1 base outside the gene matches. The CDR3 is 14 amino acids. CDR3 bases: TGTGCCAGCAGCTCCGGGAGGAGCACAGATACGCAGTATTTT. It specifies CASSSGRSTDTQYF.

In DNA, the CDR3 is TGTGCCAGCAGCTATCAGGGGGAAGCTTTCTTT. Translating it yields CASSYQGEAFF. The rearrangement joins TRBV7-9 to TRBJ1-1, with D possibly TRBD1 on 6 matching bases. CDR1 SEHNR and CDR2 FQNEAQ come from the germline V gene (reference sequence). The V end lost 4 bases, the J end lost 8 bases, and 8 bases lay between the germline ends. The CDR3 spans 11 residues.

In regard to this clone: This sample also contains other DNA sequences that code for the same CDR3. V is TRBV7-2 and J is TRBJ2-3; D is undetermined. Per the germline V gene, CDR1 is SGHTA and CDR2 is FQGNSA. CDR3 length: 12 residues. Trimming took off 3 bases at V and 5 bases at J, with 6 bases between the two ends. This CDR3 reads CASSFNGDTQYF. The DNA of the CDR3 is TGTGCCAGCAGCTTCAACGGAGATACGCAGTATTTT.

The V call is TRBV20-1, the J call TRBJ2-5; D is perhaps TRBD1 (5 bases). Per the germline V gene, CDR1 is DFQATT and CDR2 is SNEGSKA (reference sequence). This CDR3 contains 11 residues. Trimming pared 6 bases from V and 2 bases from J, leaving 7 bases between. The DNA of the CDR3 is TGCAGTGCAGACAGTCAAGAGACCCAGTACTTC. This encodes CSADSQETQYF.